This T cell receptor beta chain appears in the sequencing data of a study of sequential checkpoint blockade in melanoma. Data came from immunoSEQ multiplex PCR; TCRdb stores just in-frame clones and leaves some out. The table records 35,000 to 45,000 clones, 70% to 90% of them present only once. Stated treatment: randomized to nivolumab then ipilimumab (arm A) or the reverse (arm B). PBMC sorting kept live CD3+CD8+ cells without CD19 or CD56. The table lists this clone with a count of one. This CDR3 spans 17 amino acids. V was shortened by 1 base and J by 0 bases, with 16 bases between the two germline ends. The germline CDR1 and CDR2 sequences are KGHSH and LQKENI.

The sequencing used CD8+ T cells sorted from blood (inferred from file names), collected from a patient given nivolumab and ipilimumab in sequence. The rearrangement links TRBV18 to TRBJ2-7, with D maybe TRBD2 (5 bases). This sequence was found in a human donor with melanoma. The CDR3 bases are TGTGCCAGCTCACCACGCTCGAGCGGAGATTCCTCCTACGAGCAGTACTTC. It translates to CASSPRSSGDSSYEQYF.